The 31 T cell receptor beta chains reported below all come from one sample, sequenced in a study of beta chain features in type 1 diabetes. Expressed TCRB transcripts were sequenced after all isolated RNA was converted to cDNA. Sequencing used immunoSEQ multiplex PCR; TCRdb keeps in-frame clones, though not all of them. The sample shows 360,000 or so clones, around 20% of them seen only once. The sequenced material came from naive CD4+ T cells from blood. All receptors derive from a woman aged 18 to 35 in good health.

This rearrangement joins TRBV5-1 to TRBJ1-1; perhaps TRBD1 as D (5 bases). Between the trimmed V and J ends, which lost 2 bases and 4 bases, there was a span of 12 bases. CDR1 is SGHRS, CDR2 YFSETQ, per germline. CDR3 length: 14 residues. In DNA, the CDR3 is TGCGCCAGCAGCTTTGAGGGGCGGGGCACTGAAGCTTTCTTT. This codes for CASSFEGRGTEAFF.

This clone was seen only a few times. The chain combines TRBV30 with TRBJ2-4; 13 bases align to TRBD2. The trim removed 6 bases at V and 7 bases at J, leaving 3 bases unmatched. This CDR3 has 13 amino acids. Germline CDR1 is GTSNPN and CDR2 is SVGIG (reference sequence). The CDR3, as DNA: TGTGCCTGCCTGACTAGCGGGGGGAACATTCAGTACTTC. Translation gives CACLTSGGNIQYF.

This clone occurred a few times. The chain links TRBV30 to TRBJ2-2; D not certain. The V and J ends lost 3 bases and 2 bases respectively, with 4 bases between them. Germline CDR1 and CDR2: GTSNPN and SVGIG (reference sequence). The CDR3 loop spans 12 amino acids. CDR3 protein: CAWRANTGELFF. CDR3 in DNA: TGTGCCTGGAGGGCAAACACCGGGGAGCTGTTTTTT.

The V call is TRBV5-1, the J call TRBJ1-2; 7 bases are shared with TRBD1. The germline V gene encodes CDR1 SGHRS and CDR2 YFSETQ. V shed 2 bases and J 7 bases; nucleotides not matched to a gene: 8. The CDR3 is 14 residues long. The CDR3 sequence is CASSFGRGEGGYTF. CDR3 in DNA: TGCGCCAGCAGCTTCGGCAGGGGGGAAGGTGGCTACACCTTC.

The chain is built from TRBV7-2 and TRBJ1-6; no firm D call. The CDR3 runs to 15 residues. Germline-derived CDR1 and CDR2 are SGHTA and FQGNSA. The V gene lost 1 base and the J gene lost 6 bases, with 10 bases spanning the gap. The CDR3 nucleotides read TGTGCCAGCAGCTTAGAGGCAGGTAGTAATTCACCCCTCCACTTT. Protein sequence: CASSLEAGSNSPLHF.

This clone showed up just a few times. V is TRBV19 and J is TRBJ1-1, with D unclear. Trimming cost V 7 bases and J 4 bases, with 13 bases left between them. The CDR3 loop spans 13 amino acids. Looked up from germline, CDR1 is LNHDA and CDR2 is SQIVND (reference sequence). As DNA, the CDR3 is TGTGCCAGTATACGACACCTATCCACTGAAGCTTTCTTT. Translated, it gives CASIRHLSTEAFF. The whole variable domain, filled in from reference TRBV19 and TRBJ1-1, reads DGGITQSPKYLFRKEGQNVTLSCEQNLNHDAMYWYRQDPGQGLRLIYYSQIVNDFQKGDIAEGYSVSREKKESFPLTVTSAQKNPTAFYLCASIRHLSTEAFFGQGTRLTVV.

The V gene is TRBV29-1, the J gene TRBJ2-7; TRBD2 might be the D (6 bases). Trimming removed 2 bases from V and 0 bases from J, with 11 bases in between. This CDR3 spans 14 amino acids. CDR1 SQVTM and CDR2 ANQGSEA come from the germline V gene. Here the CDR3 reads CSVERDSSSYEQYF. The DNA for the CDR3 is TGCAGCGTTGAACGGGACTCGAGCTCCTACGAGCAGTACTTC.

The chain joins TRBV5-5 to TRBJ2-6; D might be TRBD1 (5 bases). V lost 2 bases to trimming and J lost 0 bases, with 9 bases between them. Germline V gives CDR1 SGHKS, CDR2 YYEKEE (reference sequence). The CDR3 runs 16 residues. The CDR3 here is CASSLQVDSGANVLTF. In DNA form, the CDR3 reads TGTGCCAGCAGCTTACAGGTGGACTCTGGGGCCAACGTCCTGACTTTC.

This clone was recorded a few times. The chain recombines TRBV11-1 with TRBJ2-1; 12 positions agree with TRBD2. Germline CDR1 reads SGHAT; CDR2 reads FQDESV (reference sequence). V shed 2 bases and J 7 bases; nucleotides not matched to a gene: 6. The CDR3 runs to 16 residues. CDR3 DNA sequence: TGTGCCAGCAGCTTAAATCTAGCGGGGGGGCAGAATGAGCAGTTCTTC. This encodes CASSLNLAGGQNEQFF.

V is TRBV5-4 and J is TRBJ2-1; 9 bases line up with TRBD1. Germline V gene sequence: CDR1 SGHNT, CDR2 YYREEE (reference sequence). The V gene end was trimmed by 2 bases and the J gene end by 9 bases; junction bases not matched to a gene: 9. The CDR3 length is 15 residues. The DNA for the CDR3 is TGTGCCAGCAGCTTTCCTGGGACAGGGTTCGGTGAGCAGTTCTTC. Protein product: CASSFPGTGFGEQFF.

CDR3 loop: CASSPRGRDQSGANVLTF. CDR3 DNA sequence: TGTGCCAGCAGCCCCCGGGGGAGGGACCAATCTGGGGCCAACGTCCTGACTTTC. The chain has TRBV9 and TRBJ2-6; 7 bases are shared with TRBD2. Germline loops: CDR1 SGDLS, CDR2 YYNGEE. The V gene end was trimmed by 4 bases and the J gene end by 1 base; junction bases not matched to a gene: 11. The CDR3 loop spans 18 amino acids.

This clone has more than one count but fewer than ten. For the CDR3, the DNA is TGCGCCAGCAGCTTAGGGCTAGCGGGGGGAGTGGATACGCAGTATTTT. Protein sequence: CASSLGLAGGVDTQYF. This chain connects TRBV5-1 to TRBJ2-3; 11 nucleotides line up with TRBD2. Germline loops: CDR1 SGHRS, CDR2 YFSETQ. The CDR3 spans 16 residues. V lost 2 bases and J lost 6; bases outside the gene matches: 8.

The J gene is TRBJ2-7, the V gene TRBV6-6; TRBD2 agrees at 11 bases. Germline V gene sequence: CDR1 MNHNY, CDR2 SVGAGI (reference sequence). V lost 5 bases and J lost 2; bases outside the gene matches: 8. The length of the CDR3 is 16 residues. In DNA form, the CDR3 reads TGTGCCAGCAGTAGCTTAGCGGGAGGGCCGCCCTACGAGCAGTACTTC. This codes for CASSSLAGGPPYEQYF.

The rearrangement links TRBV9 to TRBJ2-5; 7 bases agree with TRBD2. The trim removed 3 bases at V and 2 bases at J, leaving 1 base unmatched. In germline, CDR1 is SGDLS, CDR2 YYNGEE. The CDR3 is made up of 13 amino acids. The CDR3 here is CASSEAGQETQYF. CDR3 sequence (DNA): TGTGCCAGCAGCGAAGCGGGGCAAGAGACCCAGTACTTC.

The V gene is TRBV27, the J gene TRBJ2-7; 9 positions match TRBD1. Trimming took 5 bases from V and 5 from J; bases not matched to a gene: 7. From germline, CDR1 is MNHEY and CDR2 SMNVEV (reference sequence). This CDR3 has 14 amino acids. CDR3 coding DNA: TGTGCCAGCAGTCCCCGGGACAGGGATCACGAGCAGTACTTC. As protein: CASSPRDRDHEQYF.

The chain joins TRBV4-1 to TRBJ1-6; 8 nucleotides line up with TRBD1. With V trimmed by 2 bases and J by 13 bases, 16 bases remained unmatched. Germline V lookup: CDR1 MGHRA, CDR2 YSYEKL. The CDR3 covers 17 residues. CDR3 DNA sequence: TGCGCCAGCAGCCAATCAACCGACAGGGGCAGGTCGGGTCCCCTCCACTTT. Residues: CASSQSTDRGRSGPLHF.

This chain connects TRBV19 to TRBJ1-3; unclear D gene. The CDR3 extends over 13 amino acids. V was trimmed by 9 bases and J by 0 bases, leaving 9 bases between them. The germline CDR1 and CDR2 sequences are LNHDA and SQIVND (reference sequence). DNA for the CDR3: TGTGCCAGCCTATCCCTCTCTGGAAACACCATATATTTT. It translates to CASLSLSGNTIYF.

This chain connects TRBV30 to TRBJ2-1, with TRBD2 matching over 9 bases. With V trimmed by 3 bases and J by 7 bases, 7 bases remained unmatched. Germline assignment: CDR1 GTSNPN and CDR2 SVGIG (reference sequence). CDR3 length: 14 residues. The CDR3 coding sequence is TGTGCCTGGAGCGGGACTAGCAGTGGGAATGAGCAGTTCTTC. Translated, it gives CAWSGTSSGNEQFF. The variable domain in full, completed from reference TRBV30 and TRBJ2-1, reads SQTIHQWPATLVQPVGSPLSLECTVEGTSNPNLYWYRQAAGRGLQLLFYSVGIGQISSEVPQNLSASRPQDRQFILSSKKLLLSDSGFYLCAWSGTSSGNEQFFGPGTRLTVL.

The chain has TRBV6-5 and TRBJ1-2, with 10 bases that match TRBD1. The germline V gene encodes CDR1 MNHEY and CDR2 SVGAGI. The CDR3 covers 14 residues. V gave up 4 bases and J gave up 8 bases; unmatched junction bases: 7. CDR3 DNA sequence: TGTGCCAGCAGTTCGGGGACAGGGGAAAGGGGCTACACCTTC. Its translation is CASSSGTGERGYTF.

The rearrangement links TRBV5-1 to TRBJ2-1, with a possible D match to TRBD1 (5 bases). Germline V gene lookup returns CDR1 SGHRS and CDR2 YFSETQ. This CDR3 comprises 14 residues. V was cut by 0 bases and J by 5 bases, with 9 bases left in between. In DNA, the CDR3 is TGCGCCAGCAGCTTGGGGGGCTGGGACAATGAGCAGTTCTTC. As protein: CASSLGGWDNEQFF. The full variable domain, rest sourced from reference TRBV5-1 and TRBJ2-1, is KAGVTQTPRYLIKTRGQQVTLSCSPISGHRSVSWYQQTPGQGLQFLFEYFSETQRNKGNFPGRFSGRQFSNSRSEMNVSTLELGDSALYLCASSLGGWDNEQFFGPGTRLTVL.

This chain connects TRBV6-5 to TRBJ1-2; 7 nucleotides align to TRBD1. The CDR3 contains 14 residues. The J segment lost 0 bases and the V segment lost 5 bases, leaving 3 bases of the junction unmatched. The germline CDR1 and CDR2 sequences are MNHEY and SVGAGI. CDR3 coding DNA: TGTGCCAGCAGTGGGGACAGATCTAACTATGGCTACACCTTC. Translation: CASSGDRSNYGYTF.

With respect to this clone: This CDR3 is also generated by other DNA sequences in the sample. This chain joins TRBV5-1 and TRBJ1-1; the D is unclear. The CDR3 extends over 13 amino acids. Germline V gene lookup returns CDR1 SGHRS and CDR2 YFSETQ. The V end lost 3 bases, the J end lost 0 bases, and 6 bases lay between the germline ends. Written as DNA, the CDR3 is TGCGCCAGCAGCTCCCAGGTGAACACTGAAGCTTTCTTT. This sequence encodes CASSSQVNTEAFF.

This clone was detected a few times. The chain's CDR3 is CASSSGLAGEQFF. The DNA for the CDR3 is TGCGCCAGCAGCTCGGGACTAGCTGGAGAGCAGTTCTTC. V usage is TRBV5-1 and J usage is TRBJ2-1; TRBD2 aligns across 9 bases. The CDR3 loop spans 13 amino acids. V was clipped by 3 bases and J by 10 bases; unmatched bases: 5. Germline CDR1 reads SGHRS; CDR2 reads YFSETQ.

This clone was observed a few times. This chain connects TRBV9 to TRBJ2-5; the match to TRBD2 covers 9 bases. CDR1 and CDR2 from the germline V gene are SGDLS and YYNGEE. The CDR3 has 16 residues. After removal of 4 bases from V and 1 base from J, the junction contained 8 bases not matched to a gene. CDR3 in DNA: TGTGCCAGCAGCCTGGGGAGCGGGGGGTTCCAAGAGACCCAGTACTTC. This gives the protein CASSLGSGGFQETQYF.

This sequence joins TRBV9 and TRBJ2-6; no clear D gene. Trimming stripped 3 bases from V and 1 base from J, with 5 bases between. The CDR3 sequence is 14 residues long. From germline, CDR1 is SGDLS and CDR2 YYNGEE. The CDR3 nucleotides are TGTGCCAGCAGCGGCGTATCTGGGGCCAACGTCCTGACTTTC. Its translation: CASSGVSGANVLTF.

The V call is TRBV7-8, the J call TRBJ1-5; D might be TRBD1 (6 bases). CDR3 size: 16 residues. Per germline, CDR1 SGHVS and CDR2 FQNEAQ. V lost 6 bases and J 0 bases, leaving 15 bases between the germline ends. CDR3 bases: TGTGCCAGCAGAGAAGGAAGGGGGGGTAGCAATCAGCCCCAGCATTTT. Encoded protein: CASREGRGGSNQPQHF.

This clone has only a few counts. V usage is TRBV2 and J usage is TRBJ1-2; D remains ambiguous. The CDR3 extends over 12 amino acids. The germline V gene encodes CDR1 SNHLY and CDR2 FYNNEI. V was trimmed by 3 bases and J by 1 base, leaving 3 bases between them. The CDR3 DNA reads TGTGCCAGCAGTGACCGTAACTATGGCTACACCTTC. Amino acids: CASSDRNYGYTF.

The rearrangement joins TRBV7-9 to TRBJ2-1; D might be TRBD2 (6 bases). Germline V gene lookup returns CDR1 SEHNR and CDR2 FQNEAQ (reference sequence). V was clipped by 5 bases and J by 0 bases, with 14 bases between them. The length of the CDR3 is 16 residues. DNA of the CDR3: TGTGCCAGCAGCAAGCCGGGACTTAGCTCCTACAATGAGCAGTTCTTC. This encodes CASSKPGLSSYNEQFF.

The chain recombines TRBV5-1 with TRBJ2-7; D might be TRBD2 (7 bases). CDR3 length: 15 residues. Trimming removed 2 bases at V and 0 bases at J, with 12 bases between. Germline V gene sequence: CDR1 SGHRS, CDR2 YFSETQ. CDR3 DNA sequence: TGCGCCAGCAGCTTCCGGGGGGCGAGCTCCTACGAGCAGTACTTC. It codes for CASSFRGASSYEQYF.

The genes are TRBV6-6 and TRBJ1-1; D is possibly TRBD1 (5 bases). CDR3 length equals 13 residues. CDR1 MNHNY and CDR2 SVGAGI come from the germline V gene (reference sequence). V was pared by 8 bases and J by 0 bases, with 10 bases between. As DNA, the CDR3 is TGTGCCAGCTCAGGGCTTATGAACACTGAAGCTTTCTTT. This codes for CASSGLMNTEAFF.

The genes are TRBV5-1 and TRBJ2-5; TRBD2 agrees at 7 bases. CDR1 and CDR2 from the germline V gene are SGHRS and YFSETQ. CDR3 length: 16 residues. With V trimmed by 0 bases and J by 3 bases, 8 bases remained unmatched. The CDR3 is CASSLGFNAGEETQYF. As DNA, the CDR3 is TGCGCCAGCAGCTTGGGTTTTAACGCGGGGGAAGAGACCCAGTACTTC.